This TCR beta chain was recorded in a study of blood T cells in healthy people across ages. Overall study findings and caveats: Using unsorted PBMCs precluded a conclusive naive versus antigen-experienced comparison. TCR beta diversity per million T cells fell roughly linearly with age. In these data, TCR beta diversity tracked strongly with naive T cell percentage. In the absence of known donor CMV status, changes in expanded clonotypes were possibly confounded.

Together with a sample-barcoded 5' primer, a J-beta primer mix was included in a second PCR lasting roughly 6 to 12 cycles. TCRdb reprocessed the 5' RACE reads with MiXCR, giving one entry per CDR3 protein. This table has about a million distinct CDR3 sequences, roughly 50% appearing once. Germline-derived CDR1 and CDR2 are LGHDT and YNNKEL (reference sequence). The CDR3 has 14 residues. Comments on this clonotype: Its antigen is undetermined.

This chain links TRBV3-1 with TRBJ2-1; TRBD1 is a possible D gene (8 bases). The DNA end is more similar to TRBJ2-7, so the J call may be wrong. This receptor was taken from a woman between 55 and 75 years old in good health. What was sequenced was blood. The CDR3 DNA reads TGTGCCAGCAGCAGCGGGACAGGAGACAATGAGCAGTACTTC. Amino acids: CASSSGTGDNEQYF.